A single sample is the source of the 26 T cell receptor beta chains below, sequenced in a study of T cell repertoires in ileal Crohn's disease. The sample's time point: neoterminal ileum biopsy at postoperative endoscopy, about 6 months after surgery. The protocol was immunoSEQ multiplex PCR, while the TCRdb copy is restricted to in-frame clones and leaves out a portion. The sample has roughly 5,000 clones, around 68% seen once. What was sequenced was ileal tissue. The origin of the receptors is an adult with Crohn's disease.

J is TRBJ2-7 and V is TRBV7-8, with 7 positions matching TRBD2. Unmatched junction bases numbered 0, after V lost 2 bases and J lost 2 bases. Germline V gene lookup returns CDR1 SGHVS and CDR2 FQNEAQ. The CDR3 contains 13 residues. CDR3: CASSLLAAYEQYV. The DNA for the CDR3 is TGTGCCAGCAGCTTACTAGCGGCCTACGAGCAGTACGTC.

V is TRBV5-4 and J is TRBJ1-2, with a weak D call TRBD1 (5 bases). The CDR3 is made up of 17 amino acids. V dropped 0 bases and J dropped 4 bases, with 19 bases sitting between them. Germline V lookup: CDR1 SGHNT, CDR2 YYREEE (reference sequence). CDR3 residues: CASSLEGGRGASYGYTF. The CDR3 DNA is TGTGCCAGCAGCTTGGAGGGAGGGAGAGGGGCGAGCTATGGCTACACCTTC.

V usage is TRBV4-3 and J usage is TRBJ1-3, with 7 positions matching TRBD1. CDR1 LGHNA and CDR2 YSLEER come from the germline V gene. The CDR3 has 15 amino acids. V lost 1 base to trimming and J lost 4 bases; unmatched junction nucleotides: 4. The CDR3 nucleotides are TGCGCCAGCAGCCAAGGGCAGGGGGTCGGAAACACCATATATTTT. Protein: CASSQGQGVGNTIYF.

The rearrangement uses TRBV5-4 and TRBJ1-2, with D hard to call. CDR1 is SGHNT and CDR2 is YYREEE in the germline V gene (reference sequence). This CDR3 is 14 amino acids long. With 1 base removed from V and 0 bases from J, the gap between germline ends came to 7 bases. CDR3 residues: CASSLTVANYGYTF. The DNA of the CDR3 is TGTGCCAGCAGCTTGACTGTAGCTAACTATGGCTACACCTTC. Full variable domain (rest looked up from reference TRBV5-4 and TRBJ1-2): ETGVTQSPTHLIKTRGQQVTLRCSSQSGHNTVSWYQQALGQGPQFIFQYYREEENGRGNFPPRFSGLQFPNYSSELNVNALELDDSALYLCASSLTVANYGYTFGSGTRLTVV.

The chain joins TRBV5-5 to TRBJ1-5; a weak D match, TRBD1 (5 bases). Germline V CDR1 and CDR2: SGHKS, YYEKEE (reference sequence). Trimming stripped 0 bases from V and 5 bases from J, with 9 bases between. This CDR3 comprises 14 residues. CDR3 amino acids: CASSLVAGDQPQHF. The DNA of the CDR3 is TGTGCCAGCAGCTTGGTTGCGGGGGATCAGCCCCAGCATTTT.

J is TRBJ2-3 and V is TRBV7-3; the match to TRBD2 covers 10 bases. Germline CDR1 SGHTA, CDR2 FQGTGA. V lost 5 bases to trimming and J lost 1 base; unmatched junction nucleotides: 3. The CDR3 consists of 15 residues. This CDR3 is CASSLAGDRTDTQYF. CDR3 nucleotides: TGTGCCAGCAGCCTAGCGGGAGACCGCACAGATACGCAGTATTTT.

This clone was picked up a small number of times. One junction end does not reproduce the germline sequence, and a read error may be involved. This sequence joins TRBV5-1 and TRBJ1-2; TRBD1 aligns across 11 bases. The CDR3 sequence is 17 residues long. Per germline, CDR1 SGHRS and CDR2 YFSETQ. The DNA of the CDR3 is TGTGCCAGCAGCCCAGGGACAGGGGGTCATCTTAACTATGGCTACACCTTC. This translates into CASSPGTGGHLNYGYTF.

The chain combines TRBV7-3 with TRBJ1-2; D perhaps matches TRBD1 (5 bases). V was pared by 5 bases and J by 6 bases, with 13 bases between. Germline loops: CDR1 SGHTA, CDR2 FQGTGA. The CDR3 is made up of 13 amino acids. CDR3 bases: TGTGCCAGCAGCCCAGGCGGCAGGGATGGCTACACCTTC. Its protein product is CASSPGGRDGYTF.

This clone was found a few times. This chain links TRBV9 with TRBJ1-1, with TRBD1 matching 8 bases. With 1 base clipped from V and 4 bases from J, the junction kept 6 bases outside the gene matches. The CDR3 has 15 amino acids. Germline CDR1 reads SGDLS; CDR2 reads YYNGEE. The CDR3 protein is CASSVFETGATEAFF. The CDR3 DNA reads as TGTGCCAGCAGCGTATTTGAGACAGGGGCCACTGAAGCTTTCTTT. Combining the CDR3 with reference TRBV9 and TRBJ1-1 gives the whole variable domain DSGVTQTPKHLITATGQRVTLRCSPRSGDLSVYWYQQSLDQGLQFLIQYYNGEERAKGNILERFSAQQFPDLHSELNLSSLELGDSALYFCASSVFETGATEAFFGQGTRLTVV.

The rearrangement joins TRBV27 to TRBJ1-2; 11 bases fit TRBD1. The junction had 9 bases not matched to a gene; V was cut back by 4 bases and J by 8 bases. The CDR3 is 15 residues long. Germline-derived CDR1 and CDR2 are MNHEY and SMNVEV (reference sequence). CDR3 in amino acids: CASSYSRTGGEGYTF. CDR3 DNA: TGTGCCAGCAGTTACAGTCGGACAGGGGGCGAAGGCTACACCTTC.

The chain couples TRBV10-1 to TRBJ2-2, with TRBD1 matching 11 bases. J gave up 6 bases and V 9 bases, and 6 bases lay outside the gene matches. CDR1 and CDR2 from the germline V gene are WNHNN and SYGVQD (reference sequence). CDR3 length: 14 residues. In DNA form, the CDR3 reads TGCGCCAGTCCAGGACAGGGGGCATCCGGGGAGCTGTTTTTT. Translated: CASPGQGASGELFF.

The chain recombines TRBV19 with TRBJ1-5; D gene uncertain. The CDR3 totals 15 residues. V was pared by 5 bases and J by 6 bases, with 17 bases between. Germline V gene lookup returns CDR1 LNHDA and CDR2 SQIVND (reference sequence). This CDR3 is CASSRSAIAGQPQHF. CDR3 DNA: TGTGCCAGTAGTCGTTCGGCGATAGCTGGTCAGCCCCAGCATTTT. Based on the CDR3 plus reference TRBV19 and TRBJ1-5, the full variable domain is DGGITQSPKYLFRKEGQNVTLSCEQNLNHDAMYWYRQDPGQGLRLIYYSQIVNDFQKGDIAEGYSVSREKKESFPLTVTSAQKNPTAFYLCASSRSAIAGQPQHFGDGTRLSIL.

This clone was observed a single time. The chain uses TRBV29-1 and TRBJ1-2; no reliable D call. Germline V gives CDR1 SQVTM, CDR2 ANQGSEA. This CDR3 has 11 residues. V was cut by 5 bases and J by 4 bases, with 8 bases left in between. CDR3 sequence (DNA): TGCAGCGTTCTAGAAGGCTATGGCTACACCTTC. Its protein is CSVLEGYGYTF.

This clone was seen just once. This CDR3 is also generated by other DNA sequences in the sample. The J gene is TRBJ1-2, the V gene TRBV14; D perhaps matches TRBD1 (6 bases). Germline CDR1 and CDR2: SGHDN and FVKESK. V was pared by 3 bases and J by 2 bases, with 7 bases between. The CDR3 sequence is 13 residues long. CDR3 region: CASSQGANYGYTF. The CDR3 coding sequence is TGTGCCAGCAGCCAGGGGGCCAACTATGGCTACACCTTC.

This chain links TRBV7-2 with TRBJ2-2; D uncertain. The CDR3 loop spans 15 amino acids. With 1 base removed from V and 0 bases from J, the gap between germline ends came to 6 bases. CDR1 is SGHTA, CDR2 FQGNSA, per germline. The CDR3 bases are TGTGCCAGCAGCTTAGACTACGCGAACACCGGGGAGCTGTTTTTT. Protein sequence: CASSLDYANTGELFF.

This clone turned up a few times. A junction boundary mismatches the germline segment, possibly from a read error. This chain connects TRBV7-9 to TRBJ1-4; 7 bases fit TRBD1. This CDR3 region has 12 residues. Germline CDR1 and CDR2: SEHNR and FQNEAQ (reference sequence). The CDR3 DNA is TGTGCCTGCAGATCAGGGGGGGAAAAACTGTTTTTT. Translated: CACRSGGEKLFF.

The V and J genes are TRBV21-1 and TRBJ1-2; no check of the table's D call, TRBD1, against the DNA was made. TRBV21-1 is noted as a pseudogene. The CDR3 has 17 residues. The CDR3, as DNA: TGTGCCAGCAGCAAATCCTTTACCTCGGGACAAGACTATGGCTACACCTTC. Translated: CASSKSFTSGQDYGYTF.

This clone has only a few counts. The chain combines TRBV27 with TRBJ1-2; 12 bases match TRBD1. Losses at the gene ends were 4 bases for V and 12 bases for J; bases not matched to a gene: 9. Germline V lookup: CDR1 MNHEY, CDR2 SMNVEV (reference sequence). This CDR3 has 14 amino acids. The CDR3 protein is CASSSIPGTGGHTF. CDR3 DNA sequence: TGTGCCAGCAGTTCGATCCCCGGGACAGGGGGCCACACCTTC.

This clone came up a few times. The CDR3 DNA sequence: TGTGCCAGCAGGGGAGGCAGCTCCTCCTACGAGCAGTACTTC. Translation gives CASRGGSSSYEQYF. The V gene is TRBV11-3, the J gene TRBJ2-7; weak D call: TRBD2 (6 bases). The CDR3 spans 14 residues. Per the germline V gene, CDR1 is SGHNT and CDR2 is YENEEA. V lost 6 bases and J lost 0, with 12 bases in between. Filled out from reference TRBV11-3 and TRBJ2-7, the complete variable domain reads EAGVVQSPRYKIIEKKQPVAFWCNPISGHNTLYWYLQNLGQGPELLIRYENEEAVDDSQLPKDRFSAERLKGVDSTLKIQPAELGDSAVYLCASRGGSSSYEQYFGPGTRLTVT.

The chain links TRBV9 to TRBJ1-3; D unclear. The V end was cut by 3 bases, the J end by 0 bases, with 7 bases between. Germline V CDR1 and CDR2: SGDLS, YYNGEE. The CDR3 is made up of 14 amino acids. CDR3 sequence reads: CASSGLFSGNTIYF. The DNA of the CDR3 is TGTGCCAGCAGCGGGCTGTTCTCTGGAAACACCATATATTTT.

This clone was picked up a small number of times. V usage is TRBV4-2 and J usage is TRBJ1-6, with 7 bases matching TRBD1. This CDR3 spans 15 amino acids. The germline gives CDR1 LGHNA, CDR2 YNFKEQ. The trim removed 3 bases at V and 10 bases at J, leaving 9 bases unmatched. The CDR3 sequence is CASSQDRDSNSPLHF. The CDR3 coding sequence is TGTGCCAGCAGCCAGGATAGGGACAGTAACTCACCCCTCCACTTT.

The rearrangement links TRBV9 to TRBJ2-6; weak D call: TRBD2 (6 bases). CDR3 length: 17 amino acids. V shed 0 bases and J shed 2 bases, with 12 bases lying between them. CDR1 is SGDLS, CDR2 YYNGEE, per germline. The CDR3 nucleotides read TGTGCCAGCAGCGTAGGGCACCCGGGGGCTGGGGCCAACGTCCTGACTTTC. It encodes CASSVGHPGAGANVLTF. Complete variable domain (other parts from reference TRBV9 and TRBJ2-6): DSGVTQTPKHLITATGQRVTLRCSPRSGDLSVYWYQQSLDQGLQFLIQYYNGEERAKGNILERFSAQQFPDLHSELNLSSLELGDSALYFCASSVGHPGAGANVLTFGAGSRLTVL.

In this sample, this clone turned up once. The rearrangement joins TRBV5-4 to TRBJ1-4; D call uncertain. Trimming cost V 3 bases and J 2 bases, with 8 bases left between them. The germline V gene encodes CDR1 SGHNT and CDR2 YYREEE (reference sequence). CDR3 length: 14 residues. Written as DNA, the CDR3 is TGTGCCAGCAGCTCACAGCGGACTAATGAAAAACTGTTTTTT. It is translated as CASSSQRTNEKLFF.

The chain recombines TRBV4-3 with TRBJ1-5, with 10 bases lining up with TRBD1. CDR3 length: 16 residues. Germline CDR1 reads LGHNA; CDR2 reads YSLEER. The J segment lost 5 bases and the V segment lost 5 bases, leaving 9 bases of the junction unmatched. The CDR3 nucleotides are TGCGCCAGCAGCTCTAAATGGGGACAGGGGTATCAGCCCCAGCATTTT. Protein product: CASSSKWGQGYQPQHF.

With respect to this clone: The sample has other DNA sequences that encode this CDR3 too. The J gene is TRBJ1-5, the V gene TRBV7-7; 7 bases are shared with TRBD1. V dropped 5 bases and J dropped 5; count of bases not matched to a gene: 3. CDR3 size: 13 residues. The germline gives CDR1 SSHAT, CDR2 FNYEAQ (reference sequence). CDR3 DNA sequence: TGTGCCAGCAGCCCCGACAGGGATCAGCCCCAGCATTTT. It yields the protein CASSPDRDQPQHF.

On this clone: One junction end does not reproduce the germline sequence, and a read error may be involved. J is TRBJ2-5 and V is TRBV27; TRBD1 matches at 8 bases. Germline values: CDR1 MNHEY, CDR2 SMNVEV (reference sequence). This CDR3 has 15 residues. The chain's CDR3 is CASSMYRGNQETQYF. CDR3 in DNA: TGTGCCAGCAGTATGTACAGGGGGAACCAGGAGACCCAGTACTTC.